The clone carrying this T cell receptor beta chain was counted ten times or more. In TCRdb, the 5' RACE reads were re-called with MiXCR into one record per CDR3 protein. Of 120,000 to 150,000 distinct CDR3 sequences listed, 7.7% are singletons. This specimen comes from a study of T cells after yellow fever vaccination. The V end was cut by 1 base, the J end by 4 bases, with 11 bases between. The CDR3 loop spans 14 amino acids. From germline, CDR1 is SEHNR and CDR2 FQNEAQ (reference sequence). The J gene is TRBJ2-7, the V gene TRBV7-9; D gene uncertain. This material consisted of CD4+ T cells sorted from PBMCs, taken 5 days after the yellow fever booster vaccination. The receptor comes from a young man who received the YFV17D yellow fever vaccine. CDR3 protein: CASSLEISGYEQYF. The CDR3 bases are TGTGCCAGCAGCTTAGAGATCTCTGGTTACGAGCAGTACTTC.